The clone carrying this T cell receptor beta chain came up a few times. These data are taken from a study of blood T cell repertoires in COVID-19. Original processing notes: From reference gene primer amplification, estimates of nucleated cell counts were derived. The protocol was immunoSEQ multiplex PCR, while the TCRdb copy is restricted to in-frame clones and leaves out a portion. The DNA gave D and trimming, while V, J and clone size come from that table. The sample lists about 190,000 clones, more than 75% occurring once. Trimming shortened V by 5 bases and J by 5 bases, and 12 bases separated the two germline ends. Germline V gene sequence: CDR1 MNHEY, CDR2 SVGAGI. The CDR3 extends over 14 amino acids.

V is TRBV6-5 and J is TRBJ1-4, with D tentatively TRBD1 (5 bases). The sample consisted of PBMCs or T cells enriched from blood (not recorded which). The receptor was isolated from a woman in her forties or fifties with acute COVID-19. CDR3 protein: CASSPGGWNEKLFF. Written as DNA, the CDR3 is TGTGCCAGCAGTCCCGGGGGTTGGAATGAAAAACTGTTTTTT.